This TCR beta chain was sequenced in a study of blood T cell repertoires in COVID-19. Study background: Samples of COVID-19 (acute and convalescent) were obtained from the United States, Italy and Spain. From T cells, B-cell-depleted T cells, or PBMCs came the material, which was cDNA or gDNA.

Original analysis: The assay estimated nucleated cells by amplifying reference gene primers. The repertoire was sequenced with immunoSEQ multiplex PCR; TCRdb's copy has only in-frame clones and lacks some. The V and J calls and clone size come from that table; D and trimming were worked out from the DNA. The sample includes roughly 170,000 clones, about 88% of them seen just once. CDR1 KGHDR and CDR2 SFDVKD come from the germline V gene. Between the trimmed V and J ends, which lost 10 bases and 2 bases, there was a span of 14 bases. The CDR3 is 13 residues long. The TCR originated in a man between 60 and 75 years old with acute or convalescent COVID-19. The V call is TRBV24-1, the J call TRBJ2-7; the D gene is possibly TRBD2 (6 bases). Sequencing was done on a sample of peripheral blood. CDR3 DNA sequence: TGTGCCACGTCGGGAGCGATCACCTACGAGCAGTACTTC. Encoded protein: CATSGAITYEQYF.